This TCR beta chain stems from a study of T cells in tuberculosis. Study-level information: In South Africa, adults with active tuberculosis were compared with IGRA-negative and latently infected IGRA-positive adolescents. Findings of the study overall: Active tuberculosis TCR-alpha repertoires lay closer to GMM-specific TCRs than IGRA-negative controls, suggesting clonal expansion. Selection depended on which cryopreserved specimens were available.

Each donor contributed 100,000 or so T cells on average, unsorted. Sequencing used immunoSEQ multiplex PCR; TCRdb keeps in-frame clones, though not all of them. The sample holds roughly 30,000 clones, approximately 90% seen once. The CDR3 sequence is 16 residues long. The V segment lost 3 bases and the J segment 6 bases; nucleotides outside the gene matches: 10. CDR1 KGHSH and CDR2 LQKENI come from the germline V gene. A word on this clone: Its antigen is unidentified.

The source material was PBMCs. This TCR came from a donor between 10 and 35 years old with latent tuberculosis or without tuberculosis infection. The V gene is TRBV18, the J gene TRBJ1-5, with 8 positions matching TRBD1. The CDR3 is CASSPQGAASAQPQHF. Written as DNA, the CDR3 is TGTGCCAGCTCACCTCAGGGGGCGGCTTCAGCTCAGCCCCAGCATTTT.